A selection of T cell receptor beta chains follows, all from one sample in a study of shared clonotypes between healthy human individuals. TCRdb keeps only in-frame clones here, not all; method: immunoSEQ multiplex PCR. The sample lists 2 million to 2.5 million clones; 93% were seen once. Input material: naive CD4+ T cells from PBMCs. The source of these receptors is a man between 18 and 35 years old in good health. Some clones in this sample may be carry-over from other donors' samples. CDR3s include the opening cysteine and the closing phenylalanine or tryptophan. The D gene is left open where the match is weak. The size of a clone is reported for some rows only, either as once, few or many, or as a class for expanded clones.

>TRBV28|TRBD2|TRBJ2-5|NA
TGTGCCAGCAGTTTCTCCGGGAGGAGAGAGACCCAGTACTTC
CASSFSGRRETQYF
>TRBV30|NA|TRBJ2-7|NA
TGTGCCTGGAGTAACCTTGCCGGACGCGAGCAGTACTTC
CAWSNLAGREQYF
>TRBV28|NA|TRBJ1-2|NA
TGTGCCACGAGGTTCGGGACGTTGGAATCACCGGGCTACACCTTC
CATRFGTLESPGYTF
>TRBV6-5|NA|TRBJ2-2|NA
TGTGCCAGCCGAGGGGCCGGGGAGCTGTTTTTT
CASRGAGELFF
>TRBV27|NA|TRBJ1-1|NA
TGTGCCAGCAGTTTTCAGAACACTGAAGCTTTCTTT
CASSFQNTEAFF
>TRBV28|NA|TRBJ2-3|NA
TGTGCCAGCAGTTTACGCGGGGCCGCAGATACGCAGTATTTT
CASSLRGAADTQYF
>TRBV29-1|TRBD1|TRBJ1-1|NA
TGCAGCGCGAAGTCTTCACAGGGGGGGAACACTGAAGCTTTCTTT
CSAKSSQGGNTEAFF
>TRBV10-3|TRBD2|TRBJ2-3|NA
TGTGCCATCAGTGAGTCAAAGGGACTAGCGGGACCCACAGATACGCAGTATTTT
CAISESKGLAGPTDTQYF
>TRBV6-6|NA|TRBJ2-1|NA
TGTGCCAGCAGAAGAGGGGCGCATCAGTTCTTC
CASRRGAHQFF
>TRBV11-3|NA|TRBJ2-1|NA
TGTGCCAGCAGCTTCGACCGGGAGTCAAATGAGCAGTTCTTC
CASSFDRESNEQFF
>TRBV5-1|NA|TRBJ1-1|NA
TGCGCCAGCAGCAAGGGACGGTACACTGAAGCTTTCTTT
CASSKGRYTEAFF
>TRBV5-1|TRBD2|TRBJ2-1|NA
TGCGCCAGCAGCTGGACGCGGGAGTTCAATGAGCAGTTCTTC
CASSWTREFNEQFF
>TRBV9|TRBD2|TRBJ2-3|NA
TGTGCCAGCAGCGTAGGGCCCCGGGTGTACCGGGGGGGGGACACAGATACGCAGTATTTT
CASSVGPRVYRGGDTDTQYF
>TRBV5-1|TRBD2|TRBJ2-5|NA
TGCGCCAGCAGCCGGACTAGCGGAACTAAAGAGACCCAGTACTTC
CASSRTSGTKETQYF
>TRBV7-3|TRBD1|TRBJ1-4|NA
TGTGCCAGCAGCCCTGGGGACAGGCGAGGTGAAAAACTGTTTTTT
CASSPGDRRGEKLFF
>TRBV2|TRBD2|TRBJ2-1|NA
TGTGCCAGCAGTGGCCTAGCGGGAGATGAGCAGTTCTTC
CASSGLAGDEQFF
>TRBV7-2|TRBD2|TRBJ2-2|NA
TGTGCCAGCAGCCCGATAGGGACTAGCGGGAATGGGGAGCTGTTTTTT
CASSPIGTSGNGELFF
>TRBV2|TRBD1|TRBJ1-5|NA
TGTGCCAGCAGTCCCACAGGGGGTGGCAATCAGCCCCAGCATTTT
CASSPTGGGNQPQHF
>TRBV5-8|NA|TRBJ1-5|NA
TGTGCCAGCAGCTTACGTTCAGATTATAGCAATCAGCCCCAGCATTTT
CASSLRSDYSNQPQHF
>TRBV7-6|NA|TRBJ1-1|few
TGTGCCAGCAGCTTAGGAGTGACAGAGGGAGCTTTCTTT
CASSLGVTEGAFF
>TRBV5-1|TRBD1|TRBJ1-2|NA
TGCGCCAGCAGCCCCGGGACAGCCCTCGGCTATGGCTACACCTTC
CASSPGTALGYGYTF